Listed here are 10 T cell receptor beta chains from one sample, sequenced in a study of a mutant IDH1 vaccine in newly diagnosed glioma. Produced via immunoSEQ multiplex PCR; TCRdb's table is partial and in-frame only. The sample shows 80,000 to 100,000 clones, roughly four fifths of them seen only once. The time point denotes: baseline, week 1 (first vaccination visit). Treatment here: pre-vaccination baseline after standard-of-care therapy. This specimen consisted of PBMCs, obtained from a glioma patient treated with radiotherapy, temozolomide or both. The receptor source for this set is a man aged 40-49 years with glioma. Some clones in this sample may be carry-over from other donors' samples.

This chain links TRBV30 with TRBJ1-3; D remains ambiguous. This CDR3 has 12 residues. Germline V CDR1 and CDR2: GTSNPN, SVGIG (reference sequence). Deletions cut 2 bases from V and 2 bases from J, with 4 bases between. The CDR3 loop is CAWSPAGNTIYF. DNA for the CDR3: TGTGCCTGGAGTCCAGCTGGAAACACCATATATTTT.

V and J are TRBV19 and TRBJ2-4, with 7 bases matching TRBD2. Trimming took 9 bases from V and 0 from J; bases not matched to a gene: 8. CDR3 length: 15 amino acids. Looked up from germline, CDR1 is LNHDA and CDR2 is SQIVND (reference sequence). The DNA of the CDR3 is TGTGCCAGCGAACAAGCGGGGCTAGCCAAAAACATTCAGTACTTC. This translates into CASEQAGLAKNIQYF.

The gene calls are TRBV27 and TRBJ1-1, with TRBD1 matching over 9 bases. The CDR3 extends over 17 amino acids. The V and J ends lost 5 bases and 2 bases, in that order; junction bases with no gene match: 12. Germline lookup yields CDR1 MNHEY and CDR2 SMNVEV (reference sequence). CDR3 protein: CASSPGTGRRGNTEAFF. Here the CDR3 DNA reads TGTGCCAGCAGTCCCGGGACAGGGCGACGGGGAAACACTGAAGCTTTCTTT.

The rearrangement uses TRBV5-1 and TRBJ2-5; maybe TRBD1 (5 bases). CDR1 is SGHRS and CDR2 is YFSETQ in the germline V gene. This CDR3 spans 13 amino acids. V gave up 4 bases and J gave up 5 bases, with 12 bases separating them. The CDR3 nucleotides read TGCGCCAGCAGCCGCCAGGGTACGGAGACCCAGTACTTC. It yields the protein CASSRQGTETQYF.

J is TRBJ1-1 and V is TRBV18; a possible D gene is TRBD1 (5 bases). V was shortened by 1 base and J by 5 bases, with 14 bases between the two germline ends. Germline loops: CDR1 KGHSH, CDR2 LQKENI. This CDR3 contains 15 residues. CDR3 region: CASSPRVPEGTEAFF. Written as DNA, the CDR3 is TGTGCCAGCTCACCACGCGTTCCAGAGGGGACTGAAGCTTTCTTT.

The V and J genes are TRBV5-1 and TRBJ2-2; D is perhaps TRBD1 or TRBD2 (5 bases each). From germline, CDR1 is SGHRS and CDR2 YFSETQ. CDR3 size: 17 residues. Trimming left V 6 bases short and J 2 bases short, with 20 bases between. CDR3 region: CASTLRVGALNTGELFF. CDR3 nucleotides: TGCGCCAGCACCCTGAGGGTAGGGGCCCTTAACACCGGGGAGCTGTTTTTT.

The chain combines TRBV7-9 with TRBJ1-6; the D gene is possibly TRBD1 (6 bases). Trimming stripped 0 bases from V and 9 bases from J, with 6 bases between. CDR1 SEHNR and CDR2 FQNEAQ come from the germline V gene (reference sequence). The CDR3 totals 13 residues. The CDR3 DNA follows: TGTGCCAGCAGCTTAGCGGGGGCTTCACCCCTCCACTTT. Translation gives CASSLAGASPLHF. Full variable domain (outside the CDR3, taken from reference TRBV7-9 and TRBJ1-6): DTGVSQNPRHKITKRGQNVTFRCDPISEHNRLYWYRQTLGQGPEFLTYFQNEAQLEKSRLLSDRFSAERPKGSFSTLEIQRTEQGDSAMYLCASSLAGASPLHFGNGTRLTVT.

The V and J genes are TRBV7-9 and TRBJ1-2, with D perhaps TRBD1 (6 bases). The CDR3 loop spans 15 amino acids. The germline gives CDR1 SEHNR, CDR2 FQNEAQ (reference sequence). Trimming stripped 3 bases from V and 0 bases from J, with 11 bases between. CDR3 nucleotides: TGTGCCAGCAGCTTCACAGGGATAGCTAACTATGGCTACACCTTC. It translates to CASSFTGIANYGYTF.

The V and J genes are TRBV19 and TRBJ1-5; D remains ambiguous. V gave up 2 bases and J gave up 4 bases, with 3 bases separating them. Per the germline V gene, CDR1 is LNHDA and CDR2 is SQIVND (reference sequence). This CDR3 has 12 residues. This CDR3 reads CASSIRNQPQHF. The CDR3 nucleotides read TGTGCCAGTAGTATACGTAATCAGCCCCAGCATTTT.

This chain uses TRBV2 with TRBJ2-7, with 8 bases that match TRBD1. The germline V gene has CDR1 SNHLY and CDR2 FYNNEI. V shed 6 bases and J 4 bases; nucleotides not matched to a gene: 8. The CDR3 sequence is 14 residues long. CDR3 sequence (DNA): TGTGCCAGCAGAGACCCAGGGGGCGGGTACGAGCAGTACTTC. As protein: CASRDPGGGYEQYF.